These 8 T cell receptor beta chains share one sample of origin, sequenced in a study of regulatory T cells in long-lasting Graves disease. Arm-PCR of CDR3 regions with iRepertoire HTBI primers generated TCR beta libraries. TCRdb re-called the multiplex PCR reads through MiXCR, storing one row per CDR3 protein. The sample records some 370,000 distinct CDR3 sequences, roughly 10% being singletons. Time point meaning: newly diagnosed GD, antithyroid drugs for less than 3 months. RNA isolated from PBMCs was used to make the TCR library. Another study also made use of these data, one on T cells in Graves' hyperthyroidism and ophthalmopathy.

Here the sequenced sample was peripheral blood mononuclear cells (PBMCs), taken at new diagnosis, from a patient treated with antithyroid drugs. Every receptor here comes from a woman between 18 and 29 years old with Graves disease.

This clonotype has ten or more counts. This chain uses TRBV5-1 with TRBJ2-5; D is unclear. This CDR3 has 12 amino acids. Germline V gene sequence: CDR1 SGHRS, CDR2 YFSETQ. V lost 3 bases and J 8 bases, leaving 11 bases between the germline ends. The CDR3 here is CASSSTQSTQYF. In DNA form, the CDR3 reads TGCGCCAGCAGCTCGACCCAGAGTACCCAGTACTTC.

This clonotype was counted ten times or more. The rearrangement uses TRBV5-6 and TRBJ2-7; no firm D call. Trimming removed 0 bases at V and 3 bases at J, with 10 bases between. The CDR3 covers 14 residues. Germline V CDR1 and CDR2: SGHDT, YYEEEE. The CDR3 spells CASSLDLHIYEQYF. The DNA of the CDR3 is TGTGCCAGCAGCTTGGATCTACATATCTACGAGCAGTACTTC.

This clonotype has more than one count but fewer than ten. The rearrangement uses TRBV30 and TRBJ1-5; D is possibly TRBD1 (6 bases). In germline, CDR1 is GTSNPN, CDR2 SVGIG (reference sequence). The CDR3 loop spans 17 amino acids. The ends were cut back, 0 bases at V and 0 bases at J, with 15 bases in the middle. The CDR3 here is CAWSVARGDYSNQPQHF. CDR3 coding DNA: TGTGCCTGGAGTGTCGCCAGGGGAGATTATAGCAATCAGCCCCAGCATTTT.

There are a few counts of this clonotype. The gene calls are TRBV20-1 and TRBJ1-1; D is perhaps TRBD1 (5 bases). Deletions cut 7 bases from V and 3 bases from J, with 9 bases between. The CDR3 has 11 amino acids. Germline CDR1 reads DFQATT; CDR2 reads SNEGSKA (reference sequence). CDR3 DNA: TGCAGTGGTGGAGGGGACACTGAAGCTTTCTTT. Translated: CSGGGDTEAFF.

This clonotype has only a few counts. This chain uses TRBV18 with TRBJ2-4, with TRBD1 matching over 7 bases. V lost 2 bases, J lost 0 bases, and 10 bases stayed unmatched. The length of the CDR3 is 18 residues. Germline loops: CDR1 KGHSH, CDR2 LQKENI. CDR3 sequence reads: CASSPLGQLRGAKNIQYF. The CDR3 nucleotides are TGTGCCAGCTCACCATTGGGACAGCTTAGGGGAGCCAAAAACATTCAGTACTTC.

This clonotype was picked up many times. The chain joins TRBV13 to TRBJ2-7, with D tentatively TRBD1 (5 bases). Trimming left V 5 bases short and J 3 bases short, with 14 bases between. In germline, CDR1 is PRHDT, CDR2 FYEKMQ (reference sequence). The CDR3 extends over 14 amino acids. The CDR3 loop is CASSSRDRGYEQYV. The CDR3, as DNA: TGTGCCAGCAGCAGCCGTGACAGAGGCTACGAGCAGTACGTC.

This clonotype was detected many times. The genes are TRBV6-2 or TRBV6-3 and TRBJ2-7; D gene ambiguous. V was cut by 7 bases and J by 3 bases, with 19 bases left in between. The germline CDR1 and CDR2 sequences are MNHEY and SVGEGT. This CDR3 has 15 amino acids. The CDR3 spells CASTIILQDGYEQYF. In DNA, the CDR3 is TGTGCCAGCACCATTATCCTGCAGGATGGCTACGAGCAGTACTTC.

This rearrangement joins TRBV29-1 to TRBJ1-1; no reliable D call. Germline CDR1 reads SQVTM; CDR2 reads ANQGSEA. V lost 4 bases, J lost 9 bases, and 6 bases lay in between. This CDR3 is 9 amino acids long. The CDR3 region has the DNA TGCAGCGTTGGCCTAAAAGCTTTCTTT. Translation: CSVGLKAFF.